This TCR beta chain emerged from a study of cytomegalovirus exposure and HLA in healthy donors. About the study: Among the roughly 400 genotyped donors, 65% to 90% were placed in the Caucasian-associated ancestry cluster. Study results and caveats: Sequencing likely caused a cluster of highly shared sequence variants.

The study ran its PCR with 60 Vbeta and 13 Jbeta primers. TCRdb keeps only in-frame clones here, not all; method: immunoSEQ multiplex PCR. Seen here are approximately 94,000 clones, approximately 76% observed once, and the top ten hold approximately 5.1%. Per germline, CDR1 SGHDN and CDR2 FVKESK. Germline trimming cut 5 bases from V and 1 base from J; bases unmatched to any gene: 4. This CDR3 has 15 residues. About this clone itself: The antigen is not known.

Sequenced sample: PBMCs. This TCR came from a man aged 25 to 45 in good health and CMV-seropositive. V usage is TRBV14 and J usage is TRBJ1-3, with 8 bases that match TRBD1. CDR3 sequence: CASSYGQGSGNTIYF. CDR3 sequence (DNA): TGTGCCAGCAGCTACGGACAGGGATCTGGAAACACCATATATTTT. Complete variable domain (other parts from reference TRBV14 and TRBJ1-3): EAGVTQFPSHSVIEKGQTVTLRCDPISGHDNLYWYRRVMGKEIKFLLHFVKESKQDESGMPNNRFLAERTGGTYSTLKVQPAELEDSGVYFCASSYGQGSGNTIYFGEGSWLTVV.